This paragraph covers one TCR beta chain sequence. Its antigen is still unknown. This entry comes from a study of T-cell reconstitution after alpha-beta-depleted transplantation in children. The CDR3 totals 14 residues. The germline CDR1 and CDR2 sequences are MGHDK and SYGVNS. The V and J ends lost 1 base and 6 bases respectively, with 10 bases between them. Preparation of the TCRbeta library was carried out with unique molecular identifiers. Each CDR3 protein is one row after TCRdb ran MiXCR on the PCR reads. The sample holds hundreds of thousands of distinct CDR3 sequences, about 26% seen once. Findings and limits, study-wide: Surviving recipient T cells and thymic progenitors underlay high day-60 TCRbeta diversity in some patients.

The sample consisted of PBMCs, taken before TCRalphabeta/CD19-depleted stem cell transplant. This clonotype originated in a girl aged 2 to 10 with Fanconi anemia, due to receive a stem cell transplant. The chain recombines TRBV25-1 with TRBJ1-5; TRBD1 is a possible D gene (5 bases). Here the CDR3 reads CASSESQGGQPQHF. The CDR3, as DNA: TGTGCCAGCAGTGAATCTCAGGGCGGTCAGCCCCAGCATTTT.